The rows below give T cell receptor beta chains drawn from one sample of a study of OX40 agonist ivuxolimab in advanced cancers. Repertoires were generated with immunoSEQ multiplex PCR, while TCRdb's copy carries only in-frame clones and drops some. The sample contains more than 40,000 clones, over 75% of which appear only once. Material: CD4+ or CD8+ T cells sorted from blood, obtained in a trial of the OX40 agonist ivuxolimab. The receptors derive from an adult with an advanced solid tumor such as melanoma, head and neck, liver or kidney cancer. Both conserved end residues are part of each CDR3. A D gene is named only where the DNA matches it firmly.

V gene	D gene	J gene	CDR3 DNA	CDR3 protein
TRBV6-6	NA	TRBJ2-3	TGTGCCAGCAGAAGATTCACAGATACGCAGTATTTT	CASRRFTDTQYF
TRBV11-2	NA	TRBJ1-2	TGTGCCAGCAGCCCAAACCCCCGTACGAACTATGGCTACACCTTC	CASSPNPRTNYGYTF
TRBV4-1	NA	TRBJ1-3	TGCGCCAGCAGCCGGCCCGGGAGGACCTCTGGAAACACCATATATTTT	CASSRPGRTSGNTIYF
TRBV10-3	NA	TRBJ1-1	TGTGCCATCAGTGACGACGCAGGGTCTAGGGCTGAAGCTTTCTTT	CAISDDAGSRAEAFF
TRBV5-1	TRBD1	TRBJ1-1	TGCGCCAGCAGCTTGGCGAACCAGGGGGCGAACACTGAAGCTTTCTTT	CASSLANQGANTEAFF
TRBV7-3	TRBD2	TRBJ2-3	TGTGCCAGCAGCTTACTAGCGGGCACAGATACGCAGTATTTT	CASSLLAGTDTQYF
TRBV29-1	TRBD2	TRBJ2-1	TGCAGCGTTGAACTTTCACTAGCGGACTCCTACAATGAGCAGTTCTTC	CSVELSLADSYNEQFF
TRBV5-1	TRBD1	TRBJ2-3	TGCGCCAGCAGCTACCCGGGACAGAACACAGATACGCAGTATTTT	CASSYPGQNTDTQYF
TRBV15	NA	TRBJ2-2	TGTGCCACCAGCAGTTACACCGGGGAGCTGTTTTTT	CATSSYTGELFF
TRBV11-2	NA	TRBJ1-1	TGTGCCAGCAGCTTAGACAGGGCCAGCACTGAAGCTTTCTTT	CASSLDRASTEAFF
TRBV5-1	NA	TRBJ2-5	TGCGCCAGCAGCTTAGCGTCACAAGAGACCCAGTACTTC	CASSLASQETQYF
TRBV4-2	NA	TRBJ2-2	TGTGCCAGCAGCCATGGGACGGCGAACACCGGGGAGCTGTTTTTT	CASSHGTANTGELFF
TRBV7-2	NA	TRBJ2-5	TGTGCCAGCAGCTTATCCGGGACCGCCGGGGAGACCCAGTACTTC	CASSLSGTAGETQYF
TRBV4-2	NA	TRBJ2-1	TGTGCCAGCAGCCAGAGGGTTGGCTACTCCCAGGGTGAGCAGTTCTTC	CASSQRVGYSQGEQFF
TRBV11-3	NA	TRBJ1-1	TGTGCCAGCAGCTTAGGTGACACTGAAGCTTTCTTT	CASSLGDTEAFF
TRBV5-1	NA	TRBJ1-5	TGCGCCAGCAGGGTGGATAGCAATCAGCCCCAGCATTTT	CASRVDSNQPQHF
TRBV7-9	NA	TRBJ1-1	TGTGCCAGCAGCTTAGTCTCTTCGGAAGCTTTCTTT	CASSLVSSEAFF
TRBV6-1	NA	TRBJ2-5	TGTGCCAGCAATTGGGACCACCAAGAGACCCAGTACTTC	CASNWDHQETQYF
TRBV9	TRBD1	TRBJ2-7	TGTGCCAGCAGCGCAAGAATTGCGGGACAGGGGGCTTACGAGCAGTACTTC	CASSARIAGQGAYEQYF
TRBV6-1	NA	TRBJ2-3	TGTGCCAGCAGTGAACCCGTCTTGGCGGTTACTAGCCCGGCTTTT	CASSEPVLAVTSPAF